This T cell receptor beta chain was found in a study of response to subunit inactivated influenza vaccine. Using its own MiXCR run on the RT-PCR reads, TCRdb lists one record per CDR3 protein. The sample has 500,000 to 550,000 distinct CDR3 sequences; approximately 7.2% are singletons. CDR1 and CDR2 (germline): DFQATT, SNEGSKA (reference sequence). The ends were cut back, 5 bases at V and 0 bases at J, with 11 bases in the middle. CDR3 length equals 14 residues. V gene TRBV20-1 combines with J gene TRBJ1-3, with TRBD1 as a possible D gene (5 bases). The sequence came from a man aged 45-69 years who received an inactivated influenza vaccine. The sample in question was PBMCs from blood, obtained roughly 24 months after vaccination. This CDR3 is CSAGTRGSGNTIYF. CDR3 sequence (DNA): TGCAGTGCTGGGACTCGTGGCTCTGGAAACACCATATATTTT.